This T cell receptor beta chain was sequenced during a study of blood T cell repertoires in COVID-19. Across the study: Acute and convalescent COVID-19 samples came from the United States, Italy and Spain.

The CDR3 is 16 residues long. V lost 0 bases, J lost 2 bases, and 11 bases lay in between. CDR1 is ENHRY, CDR2 SYGVKD, per germline. Produced via immunoSEQ multiplex PCR; TCRdb's table is partial and in-frame only. Of 150,000 to 200,000 clones listed, more than 80% were seen once; the top ten hold 1.5% to 2.5%. This rearrangement joins TRBV10-3 to TRBJ1-3, with D perhaps TRBD1 (6 bases). Sequencing input: peripheral blood. This clonotype originated in a woman aged 55-75 years with COVID-19, enrolled during active disease. CDR3 nucleotide sequence: TGTGCCATCAGTGAGTCAGACAGGAGCCCTGGAAACACCATATATTTT. Its protein is CAISESDRSPGNTIYF.